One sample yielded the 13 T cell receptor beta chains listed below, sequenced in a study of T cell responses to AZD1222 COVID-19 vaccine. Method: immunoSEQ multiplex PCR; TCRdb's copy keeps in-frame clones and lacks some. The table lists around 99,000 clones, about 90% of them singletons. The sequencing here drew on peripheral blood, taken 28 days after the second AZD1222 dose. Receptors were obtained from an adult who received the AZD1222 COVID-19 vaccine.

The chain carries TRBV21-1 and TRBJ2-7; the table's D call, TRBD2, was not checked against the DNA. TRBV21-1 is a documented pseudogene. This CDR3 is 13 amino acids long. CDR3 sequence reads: CASSIYRDGGQYF. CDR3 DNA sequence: TGTGCCAGCAGCATATACCGGGACGGGGGGCAGTACTTC.

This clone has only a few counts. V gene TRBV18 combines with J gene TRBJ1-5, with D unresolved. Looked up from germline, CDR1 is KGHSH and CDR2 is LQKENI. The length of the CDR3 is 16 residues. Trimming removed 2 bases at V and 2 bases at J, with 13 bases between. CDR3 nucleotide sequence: TGTGCCAGCTCACCAGAGGGCTTAACGGGCAATCAGCCCCAGCATTTT. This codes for CASSPEGLTGNQPQHF.

The CDR3 loop reads CAWSQGQKITNYGYTF. The CDR3 nucleotides are TGTGCCTGGAGTCAAGGACAGAAGATTACTAACTATGGCTACACCTTC. This chain connects TRBV30 to TRBJ1-2; D may be TRBD1 (6 bases). The germline V gene has CDR1 GTSNPN and CDR2 SVGIG (reference sequence). The germline V and J ends were trimmed by 2 bases and 0 bases, with 16 bases remaining between them. The CDR3 loop spans 16 amino acids.

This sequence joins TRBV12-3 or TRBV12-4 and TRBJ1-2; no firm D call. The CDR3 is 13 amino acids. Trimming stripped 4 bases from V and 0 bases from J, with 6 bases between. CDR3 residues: CASSSQANYGYTF. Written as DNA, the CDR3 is TGTGCCAGCAGTTCACAAGCTAACTATGGCTACACCTTC.

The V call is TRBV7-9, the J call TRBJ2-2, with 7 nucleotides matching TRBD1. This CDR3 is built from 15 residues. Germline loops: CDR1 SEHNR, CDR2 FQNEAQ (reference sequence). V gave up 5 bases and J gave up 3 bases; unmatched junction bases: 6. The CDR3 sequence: CASSPRDSYTGELFF. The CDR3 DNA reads TGTGCCAGCAGCCCCCGGGACAGTTACACCGGGGAGCTGTTTTTT. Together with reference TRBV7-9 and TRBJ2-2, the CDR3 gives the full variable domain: DTGVSQNPRHKITKRGQNVTFRCDPISEHNRLYWYRQTLGQGPEFLTYFQNEAQLEKSRLLSDRFSAERPKGSFSTLEIQRTEQGDSAMYLCASSPRDSYTGELFFGEGSRLTVL.

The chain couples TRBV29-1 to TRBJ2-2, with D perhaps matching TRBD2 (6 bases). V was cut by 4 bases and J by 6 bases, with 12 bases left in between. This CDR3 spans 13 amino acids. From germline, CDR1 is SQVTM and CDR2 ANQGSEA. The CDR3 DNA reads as TGCAGCGTTGGAGAGGGAGGCGCCGGGGAGCTGTTTTTT. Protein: CSVGEGGAGELFF.

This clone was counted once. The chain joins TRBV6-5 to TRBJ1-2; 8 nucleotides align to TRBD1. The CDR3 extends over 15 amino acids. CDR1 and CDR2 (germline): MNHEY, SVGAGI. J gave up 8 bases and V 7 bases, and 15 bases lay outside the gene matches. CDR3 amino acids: CASKTNPRGLWGYTF. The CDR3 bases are TGTGCCAGCAAAACGAATCCCAGGGGGCTCTGGGGCTACACCTTC.

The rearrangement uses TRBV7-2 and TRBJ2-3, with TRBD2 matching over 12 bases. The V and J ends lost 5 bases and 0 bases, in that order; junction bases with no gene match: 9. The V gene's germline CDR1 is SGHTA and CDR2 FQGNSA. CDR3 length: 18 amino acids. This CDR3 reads CASSLGLAGPTSTDTQYF. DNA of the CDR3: TGTGCCAGCAGCCTTGGACTAGCGGGACCTACTAGCACAGATACGCAGTATTTT. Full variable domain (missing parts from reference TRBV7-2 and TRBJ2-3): GAGVSQSPSNKVTEKGKDVELRCDPISGHTALYWYRQSLGQGLEFLIYFQGNSAPDKSGLPSDRFSAERTGGSVSTLTIQRTQQEDSAVYLCASSLGLAGPTSTDTQYFGPGTRLTVL.

The chain's CDR3 is CASRSGGAYEQYF. The CDR3 region has the DNA TGTGCCAGCAGGTCAGGGGGGGCCTACGAGCAGTACTTC. The V call is TRBV2, the J call TRBJ2-7; D is tentatively TRBD1 or TRBD2 (7 bases each). The CDR3 is made up of 13 amino acids. V dropped 6 bases and J dropped 2 bases, with 11 bases sitting between them. The germline V gene encodes CDR1 SNHLY and CDR2 FYNNEI.

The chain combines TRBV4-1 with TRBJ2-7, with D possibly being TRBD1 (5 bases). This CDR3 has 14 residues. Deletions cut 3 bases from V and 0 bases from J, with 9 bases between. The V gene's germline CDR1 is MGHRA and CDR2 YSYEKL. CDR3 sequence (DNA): TGCGCCAGCAGCCATAGTGACAGCTCCTACGAGCAGTACTTC. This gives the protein CASSHSDSSYEQYF.

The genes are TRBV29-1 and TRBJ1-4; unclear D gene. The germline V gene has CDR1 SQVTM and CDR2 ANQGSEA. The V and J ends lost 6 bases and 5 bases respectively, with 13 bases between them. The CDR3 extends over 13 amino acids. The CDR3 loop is CSVGSGPNEKLFF. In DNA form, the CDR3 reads TGCAGCGTGGGGAGTGGGCCCAATGAAAAACTGTTTTTT.

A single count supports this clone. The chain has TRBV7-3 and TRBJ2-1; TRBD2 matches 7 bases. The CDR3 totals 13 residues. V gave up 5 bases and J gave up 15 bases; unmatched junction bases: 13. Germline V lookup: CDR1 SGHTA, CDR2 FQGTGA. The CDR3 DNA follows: TGTGCCAGCAGCCCCGAACTGACTAGCCGGCTGTTCTTC. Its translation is CASSPELTSRLFF.

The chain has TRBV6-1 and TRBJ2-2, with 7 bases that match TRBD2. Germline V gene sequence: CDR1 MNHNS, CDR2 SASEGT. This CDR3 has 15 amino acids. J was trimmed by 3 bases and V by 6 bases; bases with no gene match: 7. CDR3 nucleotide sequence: TGTGCCAGCAGAGGGATCCGGGGGGACACCGGGGAGCTGTTTTTT. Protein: CASRGIRGDTGELFF.